The 22 T cell receptor beta chains below all came from one sample that was sequenced in a study of OX40 agonist ivuxolimab in advanced cancers. Sequencing used immunoSEQ multiplex PCR; TCRdb keeps in-frame clones, though not all of them. The sample yields around 100,000 clones, 85% to 95% seen once. The starting material was CD4+ or CD8+ T cells sorted from blood, obtained in a trial of the OX40 agonist ivuxolimab. Every receptor here comes from an adult with an advanced solid tumor such as melanoma, head and neck, liver or kidney cancer.

The sample holds a few counts of this clone. The chain uses TRBV6-5 and TRBJ2-1, with a tentative D call TRBD1 (6 bases). V was clipped by 7 bases and J by 9 bases, with 10 bases between them. Germline lookup yields CDR1 MNHEY and CDR2 SVGAGI. CDR3 length equals 11 residues. The CDR3 here is CASTTGLEQFF. Written as DNA, the CDR3 is TGTGCCAGCACCACAGGGCTTGAGCAGTTCTTC.

J is TRBJ2-5 and V is TRBV2, with 8 bases that match TRBD2. The trim removed 3 bases at V and 4 bases at J, leaving 7 bases unmatched. The CDR3 loop spans 15 amino acids. CDR1 is SNHLY and CDR2 is FYNNEI in the germline V gene. The CDR3 sequence: CASSDGLAGAETQYF. The CDR3 nucleotides read TGTGCCAGCAGTGATGGCCTAGCGGGCGCAGAGACCCAGTACTTC. Looking up the rest from reference TRBV2 and TRBJ2-5 gives the full variable domain: EPEVTQTPSHQVTQMGQEVILRCVPISNHLYFYWYRQILGQKVEFLVSFYNNEISEKSEIFDDQFSVERPDGSNFTLKIRSTKLEDSAMYFCASSDGLAGAETQYFGPGTRLLVL.

The CDR3 loop is CASSQGQENYEQYF. The CDR3 nucleotides read TGTGCCAGCTCACAGGGACAGGAGAACTACGAGCAGTACTTC. This chain uses TRBV18 with TRBJ2-7; TRBD1 matches at 8 bases. The CDR3 sequence is 14 residues long. With 4 bases clipped from V and 3 bases from J, the junction kept 5 bases outside the gene matches. Germline V lookup: CDR1 KGHSH, CDR2 LQKENI.

The V call is TRBV2, the J call TRBJ2-7; tentative D call: TRBD2 (6 bases). V shed 4 bases and J shed 9 bases, with 13 bases lying between them. CDR3 size: 12 residues. The V gene's germline CDR1 is SNHLY and CDR2 FYNNEI. This CDR3 is CASSVRGSGQYF. In DNA, the CDR3 is TGTGCCAGCAGTGTGCGGGGTTCAGGGCAGTACTTC.

CDR3 region: CASRRQVDTEAFF. The CDR3 DNA follows: TGTGCCAGCAGACGACAGGTAGATACTGAAGCTTTCTTT. V is TRBV6-5 and J is TRBJ1-1, with a possible D match to TRBD1 (6 bases). V lost 6 bases and J lost 5, with 13 bases in between. Germline CDR1 and CDR2: MNHEY and SVGAGI. CDR3 length: 13 amino acids.

CDR3 loop: CAIRDSNTGELFF. DNA of the CDR3: TGTGCCATCCGGGACAGCAACACCGGGGAGCTGTTTTTT. The genes are TRBV28 and TRBJ2-2, with TRBD1 matching 7 bases. The trim removed 10 bases at V and 2 bases at J, leaving 4 bases unmatched. The V gene's germline CDR1 is MDHEN and CDR2 SYDVKM. The CDR3 loop spans 13 amino acids.

V and J are TRBV18 and TRBJ2-5; D could derive from TRBD1 or TRBD2 (5 bases each). CDR1 and CDR2 from the germline V gene are KGHSH and LQKENI. The ends were cut back, 4 bases at V and 0 bases at J, with 9 bases in the middle. The CDR3 has 14 residues. The CDR3 reads CASSLGTNQETQYF. As DNA, the CDR3 is TGTGCCAGCTCACTAGGGACCAACCAAGAGACCCAGTACTTC. Drawing the rest from reference TRBV18 and TRBJ2-5, the complete variable domain is NAGVMQNPRHLVRRRGQEARLRCSPMKGHSHVYWYRQLPEEGLKFMVYLQKENIIDESGMPKERFSAEFPKEGPSILRIQQVVRGDSAAYFCASSLGTNQETQYFGPGTRLLVL.

This sequence joins TRBV27 and TRBJ2-7; 9 bases line up with TRBD1. V trimming: 8 bases; J trimming: 3 bases; junction bases outside the gene matches: 8. The CDR3 runs 14 residues. Germline-derived CDR1 and CDR2 are MNHEY and SMNVEV (reference sequence). The chain's CDR3 is CASRPGTGHYEQYF. CDR3 DNA: TGTGCCAGCCGCCCCGGGACAGGGCACTACGAGCAGTACTTC.

This clone was seen just once. The gene calls are TRBV18 and TRBJ1-5; no firm D call. The CDR3 contains 16 residues. Germline CDR1 and CDR2: KGHSH and LQKENI. V was shortened by 2 bases and J by 0 bases, with 11 bases between the two germline ends. The CDR3 coding sequence is TGTGCCAGCTCACCAGAACAAGCGGATAGCAATCAGCCCCAGCATTTT. Residues: CASSPEQADSNQPQHF.

The genes are TRBV10-3 and TRBJ1-5; D is unresolved. V lost 3 bases and J 4 bases, leaving 7 bases between the germline ends. The CDR3 length is 13 residues. The germline gives CDR1 ENHRY, CDR2 SYGVKD. The CDR3 spells CAISEEPNQPQHF. The CDR3 nucleotides read TGTGCCATCAGTGAAGAACCTAATCAGCCCCAGCATTTT.

The CDR3 nucleotides are TGCGCCAGCAGCCAGGGTAGGGGGGAGCTGTTTTTT. Translation gives CASSQGRGELFF. The genes are TRBV4-3 and TRBJ2-2, with no clear D. V was shortened by 3 bases and J by 8 bases, with 7 bases between the two germline ends. The CDR3 has 12 amino acids. CDR1 is LGHNA and CDR2 is YSLEER in the germline V gene.

The CDR3 sequence is CSPELGGAGNSPLHF. As DNA, the CDR3 is TGCAGCCCAGAGCTCGGGGGCGCGGGAAATTCACCCCTCCACTTT. The chain couples TRBV29-1 to TRBJ1-6, with D possibly matching TRBD1 (6 bases). Looked up from germline, CDR1 is SQVTM and CDR2 is ANQGSEA. Trimming removed 8 bases from V and 7 bases from J, with 21 bases in between. The length of the CDR3 is 15 residues.

This chain connects TRBV10-3 to TRBJ2-2; D ambiguous. From germline, CDR1 is ENHRY and CDR2 SYGVKD. V lost 4 bases, J lost 1 base, and 7 bases lay in between. This CDR3 is built from 14 residues. CDR3 sequence reads: CAISGEENTGELFF. CDR3 DNA: TGTGCCATCAGTGGTGAGGAGAACACCGGGGAGCTGTTTTTT.

The chain has TRBV10-3 and TRBJ2-1; D is unresolved. V was trimmed by 0 bases and J by 5 bases, leaving 8 bases between them. This CDR3 is built from 14 residues. Germline V CDR1 and CDR2: ENHRY, SYGVKD. The CDR3 protein is CAISESAWNNEQFF. DNA for the CDR3: TGTGCCATCAGTGAGTCGGCCTGGAACAATGAGCAGTTCTTC.

This clone was observed a single time. The chain joins TRBV28 to TRBJ2-3, with D maybe TRBD1 (6 bases). The CDR3 totals 16 residues. V shed 6 bases and J shed 2 bases, with 18 bases lying between them. Germline values: CDR1 MDHEN, CDR2 SYDVKM. The DNA for the CDR3 is TGTGCCAGCAGCCCGACCGGGACACTTGACACAGATACGCAGTATTTT. It translates to CASSPTGTLDTDTQYF.

The chain joins TRBV6-5 to TRBJ2-3; 7 nucleotides match TRBD1. This CDR3 region has 15 residues. Germline lookup yields CDR1 MNHEY and CDR2 SVGAGI. With V trimmed by 2 bases and J by 5 bases, 7 bases remained unmatched. The CDR3 region has the DNA TGTGCCAGCAGTTACAGGGGCGCAGGGGGAGATACGCAGTATTTT. Translating it yields CASSYRGAGGDTQYF.

The gene calls are TRBV18 and TRBJ1-2, with TRBD1 matching over 7 bases. CDR1 KGHSH and CDR2 LQKENI come from the germline V gene. This CDR3 comprises 16 residues. Trimming at V came to 2 bases and at J to 2 bases, leaving 8 bases not matched to a gene. The CDR3 DNA reads TGTGCCAGCTCACCAGCGGAGGGGGCAAAAAACTATGGCTACACCTTC. This codes for CASSPAEGAKNYGYTF.

In regard to this clone: The sample holds other DNA sequences that translate to the same CDR3. The chain joins TRBV28 to TRBJ1-1, with D tentatively TRBD1 (5 bases). Per germline, CDR1 MDHEN and CDR2 SYDVKM. This CDR3 comprises 15 residues. Between the trimmed V and J ends, which lost 5 bases and 1 base, there was a span of 14 bases. The DNA for the CDR3 is TGTGCCAGCAGTCCACCGGGACGGGGGAACACTGAAGCTTTCTTT. Translating gives CASSPPGRGNTEAFF.

The gene calls are TRBV19 and TRBJ1-5; TRBD1 aligns across 9 bases. The length of the CDR3 is 14 residues. The V gene's germline CDR1 is LNHDA and CDR2 SQIVND (reference sequence). V lost 3 bases to trimming and J lost 9 bases; unmatched junction nucleotides: 6. CDR3 loop: CASSMEDRGGPQHF. Written as DNA, the CDR3 is TGTGCCAGTAGTATGGAGGACAGGGGAGGGCCCCAGCATTTT.

The V and J genes are TRBV9 and TRBJ2-7; D unclear. Germline CDR1 SGDLS, CDR2 YYNGEE. This CDR3 region has 14 residues. V lost 2 bases, J lost 2 bases, and 11 bases lay in between. CDR3 sequence reads: CASSVGGVTYEQYF. The CDR3 DNA reads TGTGCCAGCAGCGTGGGTGGGGTCACCTACGAGCAGTACTTC.

This clone has a single count. The genes are TRBV29-1 and TRBJ2-4; 8 nucleotides agree with TRBD1. V shed 6 bases and J 0 bases; nucleotides not matched to a gene: 4. This CDR3 comprises 14 residues. The V gene's germline CDR1 is SQVTM and CDR2 ANQGSEA. The CDR3 bases are TGCAGCGTGACAGGGGTGGGAGCCAAAAACATTCAGTACTTC. Translation: CSVTGVGAKNIQYF.

The chain is built from TRBV30 and TRBJ1-5; the D is unclear. Germline lookup yields CDR1 GTSNPN and CDR2 SVGIG (reference sequence). Trimming stripped 0 bases from V and 3 bases from J, with 9 bases between. CDR3 length: 14 residues. CDR3 in amino acids: CAWSVMSYNQPQHF. CDR3 in DNA: TGTGCCTGGAGTGTAATGTCCTACAATCAGCCCCAGCATTTT.